A selection of T cell receptor beta chains follows, all from one sample in a study of beta chain features in type 1 diabetes. Libraries were prepared by immunoSEQ multiplex PCR; TCRdb keeps only in-frame clonotypes and omits some of them. This sample yields around 180,000 clones, of which approximately 8% are seen a single time; 0.5% to 0.55% belongs to the top ten. Source material: central memory CD4+ T cells from blood. Receptors were obtained from a young man with type 1 diabetes. Both conserved end residues are part of each CDR3.

TRBV7-2,TRBJ1-1,13,CASSTQGSTEAFF
TRBV11-2,TRBJ1-1,13,CASSLERGTEAFF
TRBV11-2,TRBJ2-5,14,CASSLNQGVVTQYF
TRBV7-9,TRBJ2-3,17,CASSQGLAGTSTDTQYF
TRBV7-2,TRBJ1-1,17,CASSPHIKPGGAGEAFF
TRBV29-1,TRBJ2-3,16,CSGDGIGTGSTDTQYF
TRBV9,TRBJ2-2,15,CASSVDIGSTGELFF
TRBV15,TRBJ2-7,15,CATSRDGTERYEQYF
TRBV30,TRBJ2-1,15,CAWRPRDRTYNEQFF
TRBV30,TRBJ1-1,15,CAWSPRPRGNTEAFF
TRBV11-2,TRBJ2-5,14,CASSLARGHETQYF
TRBV4-3,TRBJ2-2,18,CASSHFGLQGLNTGELFF
TRBV19,TRBJ2-7,16,CASSSSLAGYSYEQYF
TRBV4-3,TRBJ2-5,15,CASSQAGGGAPTQYF
TRBV7-2,TRBJ2-5,15,CASSLNGGDQETQYF
TRBV29-1,TRBJ1-1,13,CSVESQMNTEAFF
TRBV19,TRBJ1-2,15,CASSRDPGTNYGYTF
TRBV5-6,TRBJ2-1,15,CASSLVGQGYNEQFF
TRBV2,TRBJ2-2,14,CASSGTGNTGELFF
TRBV9,TRBJ2-7,14,CASSVGAGSYEQYF
TRBV5-1,TRBJ2-5,15,CASSWDPTGSETQYF
TRBV18,TRBJ2-7,15,CASSQGLEVDYEQYF
TRBV27,TRBJ2-3,13,CASRSGRLDTQYF
TRBV5-1,TRBJ2-2,15,CASSFRDRVTGELFF
TRBV29-1,TRBJ2-1,13,CGSGGQVIDEQFF
TRBV28,TRBJ2-7,14,CASIAGTRSYEQYF
TRBV15,TRBJ1-5,15,CATRGQGVRGQPQHF
TRBV5-6,TRBJ1-2,12,CASSLAQGGYTF
TRBV15,TRBJ2-5,16,CATSREGGVRQETQYF
TRBV29-1,TRBJ1-1,13,CSVAQGTNTEAFF
TRBV2,TRBJ2-5,14,CASSGSGSQETQYF
TRBV9,TRBJ1-5,15,CASSVGQGINQPQHF
TRBV19,TRBJ2-1,13,CASSTTVTNEQFF
TRBV6-5,TRBJ2-7,14,CASRLAGPSYEQYF
TRBV25-1,TRBJ2-7,16,CASSRSGTSGYYEQYF
TRBV5-6,TRBJ1-5,18,CASSLSGQSLPSNQPQHF
TRBV11-2,TRBJ2-1,14,CASRGTSGYNEQFF
TRBV11-2,TRBJ2-3,15,CASSLYLGGTDTQYF
TRBV28,TRBJ1-4,17,CASSPGTRGGSNEKLFF
TRBV29-1,TRBJ2-3,15,CSLGTSGGSTDTQYF
TRBV30,TRBJ2-1,13,CAWNRDFYNEQFF
TRBV7-8,TRBJ2-3,12,CASSLTGDTQYF
TRBV19,TRBJ2-1,15,CASSMDSVGYNEQFF
TRBV28,TRBJ2-5,13,CASLRDSQETQYF
TRBV7-2,TRBJ2-7,15,CASSLWTGSGGEQYF
TRBV19,TRBJ1-2,15,CASRPGGLVNYGYTF
TRBV28,TRBJ2-7,15,CASRTPGTGAYEQYF
TRBV6-5,TRBJ1-3,14,CASRSQGSGNTIYF
TRBV19,TRBJ2-1,15,CASSMRQGSYNEQFF
TRBV19,TRBJ2-6,14,CASTEVAGANVLTF
TRBV6-5,TRBJ2-7,15,CASRPGTLSSYEQYF
TRBV6-6,TRBJ1-6,14,CASKRSSYNSPLHF
TRBV6-5,TRBJ1-1,14,CASSRDRDSTEAFF
TRBV4-1,TRBJ2-7,19,CASSRGPHLSLGSSYEQYF
TRBV30,TRBJ1-6,15,CAWRQGDRGNSPLHF